This T cell receptor beta chain was identified in a study of blood T cells in healthy people across ages. Looking at the study overall: Capture by template switching was about one barcoded beta molecule per two T cells.

Next came a second PCR, run for 7 to 11 cycles, which used a sample-barcoded 5' primer along with a J-beta primer mix. MiXCR, applied by TCRdb to the 5' RACE reads, yields one record per CDR3 protein. The table lists around 790,000 distinct CDR3 sequences, about 42% of them singletons, with roughly a fifth in the top ten. This CDR3 contains 14 residues. Germline assignment: CDR1 SGHTA and CDR2 FQGNSA. V lost 5 bases to trimming and J lost 5 bases, with 13 bases between them. The chain has TRBV7-2 and TRBJ2-1; perhaps D is TRBD1 or TRBD2 (5 bases each). The sequenced sample was blood. This TCR came from a man in his sixties in good health. The CDR3 reads CASSTTGPHNEQFF. As DNA, the CDR3 is TGTGCCAGCAGCACGACGGGGCCCCACAATGAGCAGTTCTTC.